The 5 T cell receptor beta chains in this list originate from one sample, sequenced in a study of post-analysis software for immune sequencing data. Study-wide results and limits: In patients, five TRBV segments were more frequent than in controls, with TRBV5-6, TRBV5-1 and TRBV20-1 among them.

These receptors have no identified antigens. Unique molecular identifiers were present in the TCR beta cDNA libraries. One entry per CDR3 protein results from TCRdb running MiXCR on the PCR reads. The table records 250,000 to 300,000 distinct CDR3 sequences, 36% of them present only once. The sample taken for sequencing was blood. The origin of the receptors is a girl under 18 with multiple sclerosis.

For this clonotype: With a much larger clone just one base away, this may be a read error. CDR3 nucleotide sequence: TGTGCCAGCGCCTGGGGGCTAGCGGTGAGAATGGTGAATGAGCAGTACTTC. This gives the protein CASAWGLAVRMVNEQYF. The V gene is TRBV2, the J gene TRBJ2-7; tentatively, D is TRBD2 (7 bases). Trimming shortened V by 8 bases and J by 7 bases, and 30 bases separated the two germline ends. CDR1 is SNHLY and CDR2 is FYNNEI in the germline V gene. The CDR3 totals 17 residues.

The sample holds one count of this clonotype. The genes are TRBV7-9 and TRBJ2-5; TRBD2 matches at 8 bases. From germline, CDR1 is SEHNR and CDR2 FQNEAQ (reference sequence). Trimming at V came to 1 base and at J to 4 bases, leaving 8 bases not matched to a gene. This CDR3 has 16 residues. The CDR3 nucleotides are TGTGCCAGCAGCTTAGGAAAGCGGGAGTTTGGAGAGACCCAGTACTTC. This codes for CASSLGKREFGETQYF.

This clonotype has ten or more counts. CDR3 DNA sequence: TGTGCCAGCAGCGAGGTAGGGGGCACTGAAGCTTTCTTT. Translation: CASSEVGGTEAFF. The rearrangement joins TRBV9 to TRBJ1-1; TRBD1 might be the D (6 bases). CDR3 length: 13 residues. The germline V gene encodes CDR1 SGDLS and CDR2 YYNGEE. V lost 3 bases, J lost 4 bases, and 10 bases lay in between.

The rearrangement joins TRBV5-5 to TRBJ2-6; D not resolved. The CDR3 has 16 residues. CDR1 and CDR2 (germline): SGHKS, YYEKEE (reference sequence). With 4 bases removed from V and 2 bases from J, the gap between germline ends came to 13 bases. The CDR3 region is CASSLGTGAGANVLTF. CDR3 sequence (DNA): TGTGCCAGCAGCCTTGGTACTGGGGCTGGGGCCAACGTCCTGACTTTC. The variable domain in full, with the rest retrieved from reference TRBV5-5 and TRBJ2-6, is DAGVTQSPTHLIKTRGQQVTLRCSPISGHKSVSWYQQVLGQGPQFIFQYYEKEERGRGNFPDRFSARQFPNYSSELNVNALLLGDSALYLCASSLGTGAGANVLTFGAGSRLTVL.

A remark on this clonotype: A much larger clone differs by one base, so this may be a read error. CDR3 protein: CRASRGNTGAFF. The CDR3 DNA sequence: TGCAGGGCGTCCAGGGGTAACACTGGAGCTTTCTTT. The rearrangement uses TRBV29-1 and TRBJ1-1, with D maybe TRBD1 (6 bases). The CDR3 is 12 amino acids. The germline V gene encodes CDR1 SQVTM and CDR2 ANQGSEA. Drawing the rest from reference TRBV29-1 and TRBJ1-1, the complete variable domain is SAVISQKPSRDICQRGTSLTIQCQVDSQVTMMFWYRQQPGQSLTLIATANQGSEATYESGFVIDKFPISRPNLTFSTLTVSNMSPEDSSIYLCRASRGNTGAFFGQGTRLTVV.